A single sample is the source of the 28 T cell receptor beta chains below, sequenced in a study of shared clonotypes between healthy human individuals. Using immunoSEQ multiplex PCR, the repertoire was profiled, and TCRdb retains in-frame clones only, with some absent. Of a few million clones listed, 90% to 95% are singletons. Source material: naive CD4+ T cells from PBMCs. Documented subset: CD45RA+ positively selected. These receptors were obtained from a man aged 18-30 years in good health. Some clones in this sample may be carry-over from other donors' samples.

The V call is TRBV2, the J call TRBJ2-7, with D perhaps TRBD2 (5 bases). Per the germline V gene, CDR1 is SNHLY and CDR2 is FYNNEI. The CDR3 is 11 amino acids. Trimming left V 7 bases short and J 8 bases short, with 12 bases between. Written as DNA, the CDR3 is TGTGCCAGCATGGAGGAGACAAAGCAGTACTTC. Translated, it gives CASMEETKQYF.

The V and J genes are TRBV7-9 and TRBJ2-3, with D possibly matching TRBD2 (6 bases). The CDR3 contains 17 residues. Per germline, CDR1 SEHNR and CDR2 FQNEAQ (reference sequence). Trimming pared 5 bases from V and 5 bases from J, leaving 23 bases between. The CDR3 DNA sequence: TGTGCCAGCAGCCTCCGACGCGTGACAGCGGGCAGAGATACGCAGTATTTT. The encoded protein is CASSLRRVTAGRDTQYF.

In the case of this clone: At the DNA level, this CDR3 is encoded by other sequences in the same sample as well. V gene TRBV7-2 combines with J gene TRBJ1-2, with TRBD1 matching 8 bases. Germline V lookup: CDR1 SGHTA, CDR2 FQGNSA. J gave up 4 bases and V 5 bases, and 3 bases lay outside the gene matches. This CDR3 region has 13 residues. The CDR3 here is CASSVGQGYGYTF. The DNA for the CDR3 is TGTGCCAGCAGCGTTGGACAGGGCTATGGCTACACCTTC.

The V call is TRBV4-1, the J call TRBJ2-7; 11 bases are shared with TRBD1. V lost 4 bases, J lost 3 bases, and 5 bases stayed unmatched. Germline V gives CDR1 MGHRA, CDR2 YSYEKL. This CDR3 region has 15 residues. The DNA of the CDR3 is TGCGCCAGCAGCCTTCCGGGACAGGGGGGCTACGAGCAGTACTTC. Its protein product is CASSLPGQGGYEQYF.

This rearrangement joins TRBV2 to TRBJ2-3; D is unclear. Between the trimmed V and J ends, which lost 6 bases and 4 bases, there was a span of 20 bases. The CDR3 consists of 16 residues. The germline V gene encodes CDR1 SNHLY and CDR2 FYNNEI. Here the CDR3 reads CASRQMIFGVPDTQYF. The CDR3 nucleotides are TGTGCCAGCAGGCAAATGATATTCGGAGTTCCAGATACGCAGTATTTT.

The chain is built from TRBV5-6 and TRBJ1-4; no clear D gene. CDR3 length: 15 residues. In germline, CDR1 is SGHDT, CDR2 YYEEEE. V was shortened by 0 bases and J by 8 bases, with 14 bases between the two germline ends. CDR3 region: CASSLEGSLREKLFF. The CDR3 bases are TGTGCCAGCAGCTTGGAAGGGAGTTTACGGGAAAAACTGTTTTTT.

The CDR3 bases are TGTGCCAGTAATAAACAGGGTCGAGGCGAGCAGTACTTC. Translation gives CASNKQGRGEQYF. The V gene is TRBV19, the J gene TRBJ2-7; a weak D match, TRBD1 (6 bases). V gave up 7 bases and J gave up 6 bases, with 16 bases separating them. There are 13 residues in the CDR3. Germline V gene lookup returns CDR1 LNHDA and CDR2 SQIVND (reference sequence).

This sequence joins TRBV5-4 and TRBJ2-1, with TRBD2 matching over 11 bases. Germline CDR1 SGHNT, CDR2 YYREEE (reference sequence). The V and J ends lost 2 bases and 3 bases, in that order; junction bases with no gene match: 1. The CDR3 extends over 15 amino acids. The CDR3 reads CASSFTSGGYNEQFF. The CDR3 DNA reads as TGTGCCAGCAGCTTTACTAGCGGGGGCTACAATGAGCAGTTCTTC.

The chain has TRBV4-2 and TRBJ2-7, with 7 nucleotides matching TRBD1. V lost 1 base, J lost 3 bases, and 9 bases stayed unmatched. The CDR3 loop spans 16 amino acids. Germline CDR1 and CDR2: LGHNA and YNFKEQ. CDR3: CASSQAADRDGYEQYF. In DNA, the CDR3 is TGTGCCAGCAGCCAAGCCGCCGACAGGGATGGCTACGAGCAGTACTTC.

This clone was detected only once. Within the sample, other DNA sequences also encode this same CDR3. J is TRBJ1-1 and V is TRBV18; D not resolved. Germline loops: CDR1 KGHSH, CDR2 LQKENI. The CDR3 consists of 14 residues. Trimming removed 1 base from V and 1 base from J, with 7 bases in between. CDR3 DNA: TGTGCCAGCTCACCACTCTCGGGGAACACTGAAGCTTTCTTT. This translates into CASSPLSGNTEAFF.

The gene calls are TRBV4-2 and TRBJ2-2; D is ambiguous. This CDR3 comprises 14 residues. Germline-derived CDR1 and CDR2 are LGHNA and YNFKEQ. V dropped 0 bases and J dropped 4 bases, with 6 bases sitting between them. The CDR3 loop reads CASSQEPGTGELFF. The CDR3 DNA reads TGTGCCAGCAGCCAAGAGCCAGGCACCGGGGAGCTGTTTTTT.

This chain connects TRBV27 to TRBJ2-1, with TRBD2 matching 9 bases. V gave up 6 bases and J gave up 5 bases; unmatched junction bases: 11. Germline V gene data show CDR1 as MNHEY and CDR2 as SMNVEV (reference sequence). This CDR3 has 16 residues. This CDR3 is CASRPRGLAGDNEQFF. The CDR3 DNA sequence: TGTGCCAGCAGGCCAAGGGGACTAGCTGGAGACAATGAGCAGTTCTTC.

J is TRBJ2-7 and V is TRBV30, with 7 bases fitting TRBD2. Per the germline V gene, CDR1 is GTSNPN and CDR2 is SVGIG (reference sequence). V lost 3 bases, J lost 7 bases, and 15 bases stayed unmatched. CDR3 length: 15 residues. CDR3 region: CAWRDTGGGPREQYF. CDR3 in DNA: TGTGCCTGGAGGGACACGGGGGGAGGGCCGCGGGAGCAGTACTTC. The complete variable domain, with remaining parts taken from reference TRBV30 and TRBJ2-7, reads SQTIHQWPATLVQPVGSPLSLECTVEGTSNPNLYWYRQAAGRGLQLLFYSVGIGQISSEVPQNLSASRPQDRQFILSSKKLLLSDSGFYLCAWRDTGGGPREQYFGPGTRLTVT.

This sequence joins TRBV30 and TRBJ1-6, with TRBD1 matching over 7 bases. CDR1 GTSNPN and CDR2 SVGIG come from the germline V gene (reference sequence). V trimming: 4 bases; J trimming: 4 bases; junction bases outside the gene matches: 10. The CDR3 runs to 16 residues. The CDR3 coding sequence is TGTGCCTGGAACCTTATGGGACAGCAATATAATTCACCCCTCCACTTT. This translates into CAWNLMGQQYNSPLHF.

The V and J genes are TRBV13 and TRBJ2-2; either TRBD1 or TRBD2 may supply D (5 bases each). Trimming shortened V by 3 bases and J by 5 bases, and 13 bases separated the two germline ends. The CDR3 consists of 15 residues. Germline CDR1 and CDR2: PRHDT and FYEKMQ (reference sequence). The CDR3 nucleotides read TGTGCCAGCAGCTTGCTCGTTTGGGGGACCGGGGAGCTGTTTTTT. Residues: CASSLLVWGTGELFF.

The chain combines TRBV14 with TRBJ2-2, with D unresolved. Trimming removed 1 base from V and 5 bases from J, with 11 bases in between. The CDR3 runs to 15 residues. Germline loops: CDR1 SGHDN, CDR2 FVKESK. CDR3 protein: CASSQGGPRTGELFF. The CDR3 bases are TGTGCCAGCAGCCAAGGTGGCCCACGGACCGGGGAGCTGTTTTTT.

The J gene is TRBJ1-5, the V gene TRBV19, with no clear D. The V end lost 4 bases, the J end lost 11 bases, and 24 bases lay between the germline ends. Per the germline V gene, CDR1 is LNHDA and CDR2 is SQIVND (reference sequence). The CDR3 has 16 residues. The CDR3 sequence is CASSSWSGRLIGTQHF. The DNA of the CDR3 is TGTGCCAGTAGTAGTTGGTCCGGCAGGTTGATAGGGACCCAGCATTTT.

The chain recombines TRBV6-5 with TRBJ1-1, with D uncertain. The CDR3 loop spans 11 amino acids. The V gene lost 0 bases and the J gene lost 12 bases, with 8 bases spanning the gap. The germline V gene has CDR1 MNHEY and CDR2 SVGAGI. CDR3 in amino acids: CASSYSELSFF. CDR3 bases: TGTGCCAGCAGTTACTCGGAACTCTCTTTCTTT.

The CDR3 sequence is CASSFPTGGGTEAFF. As DNA, the CDR3 is TGTGCCAGCAGTTTCCCTACAGGGGGCGGCACTGAAGCTTTCTTT. The chain combines TRBV28 with TRBJ1-1; 9 nucleotides line up with TRBD1. Germline CDR1 is MDHEN and CDR2 is SYDVKM. This CDR3 is built from 15 residues. V lost 3 bases and J lost 4; bases outside the gene matches: 6.

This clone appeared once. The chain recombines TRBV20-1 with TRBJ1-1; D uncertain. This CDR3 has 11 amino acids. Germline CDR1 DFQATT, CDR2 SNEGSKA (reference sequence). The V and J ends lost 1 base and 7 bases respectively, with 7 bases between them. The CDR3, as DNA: TGCAGTGCTAGAGGGGTGGATGAAGCTTTCTTT. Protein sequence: CSARGVDEAFF.

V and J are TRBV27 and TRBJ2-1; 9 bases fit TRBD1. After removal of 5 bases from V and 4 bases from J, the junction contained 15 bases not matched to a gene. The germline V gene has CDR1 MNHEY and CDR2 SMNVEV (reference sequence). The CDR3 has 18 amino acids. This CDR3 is CASSLEPPPGQGYNEQFF. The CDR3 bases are TGTGCCAGCAGTCTTGAGCCGCCGCCGGGACAGGGTTACAATGAGCAGTTCTTC.

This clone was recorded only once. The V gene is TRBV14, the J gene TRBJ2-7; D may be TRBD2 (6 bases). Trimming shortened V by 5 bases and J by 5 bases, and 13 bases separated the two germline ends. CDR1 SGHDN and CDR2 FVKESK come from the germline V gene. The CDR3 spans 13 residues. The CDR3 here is CASSSGPGDEQYF. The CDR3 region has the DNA TGTGCCAGCAGCTCCGGACCGGGGGACGAGCAGTACTTC.

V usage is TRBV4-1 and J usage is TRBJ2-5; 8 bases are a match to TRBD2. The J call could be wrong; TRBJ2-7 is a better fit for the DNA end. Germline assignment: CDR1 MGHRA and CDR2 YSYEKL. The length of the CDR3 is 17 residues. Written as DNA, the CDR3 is TGCGCCAGCAGCCAAGATAGTTCCGCTAGCGGGTACTACGAGCAGTACTTC. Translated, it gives CASSQDSSASGYYEQYF.

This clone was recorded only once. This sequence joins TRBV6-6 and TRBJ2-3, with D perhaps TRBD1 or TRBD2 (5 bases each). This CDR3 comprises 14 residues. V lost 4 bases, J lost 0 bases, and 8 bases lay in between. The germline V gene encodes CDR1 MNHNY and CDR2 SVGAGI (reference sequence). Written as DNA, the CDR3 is TGTGCCAGCAGTTCCTGGGACAGCACAGATACGCAGTATTTT. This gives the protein CASSSWDSTDTQYF.

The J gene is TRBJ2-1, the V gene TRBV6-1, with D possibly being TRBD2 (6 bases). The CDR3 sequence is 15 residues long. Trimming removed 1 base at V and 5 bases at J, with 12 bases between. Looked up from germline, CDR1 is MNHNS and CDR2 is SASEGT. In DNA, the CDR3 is TGTGCCAGCAGTGAAGAGGGAGGCGGACACAATGAGCAGTTCTTC. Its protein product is CASSEEGGGHNEQFF.

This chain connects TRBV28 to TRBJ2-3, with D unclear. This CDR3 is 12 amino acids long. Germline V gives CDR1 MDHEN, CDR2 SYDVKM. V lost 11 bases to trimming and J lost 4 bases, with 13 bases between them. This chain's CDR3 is CASGPWADTQYF. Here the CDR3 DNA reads TGTGCCTCCGGACCCTGGGCAGATACGCAGTATTTT.

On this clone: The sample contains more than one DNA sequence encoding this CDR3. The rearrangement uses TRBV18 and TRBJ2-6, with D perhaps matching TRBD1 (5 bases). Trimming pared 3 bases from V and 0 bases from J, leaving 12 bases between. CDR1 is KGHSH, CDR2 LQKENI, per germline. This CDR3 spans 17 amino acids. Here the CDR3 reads CASSPLQVSSGANVLTF. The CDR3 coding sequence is TGTGCCAGCTCACCCCTACAGGTTAGCTCTGGGGCCAACGTCCTGACTTTC.

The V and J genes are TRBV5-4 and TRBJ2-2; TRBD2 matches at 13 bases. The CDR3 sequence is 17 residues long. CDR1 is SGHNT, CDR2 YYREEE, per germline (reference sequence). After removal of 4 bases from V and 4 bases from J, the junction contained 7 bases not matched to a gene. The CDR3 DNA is TGTGCCAGCAGCGAAGGACTAGCGGGAGTACCCACCGGGGAGCTGTTTTTT. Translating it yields CASSEGLAGVPTGELFF.